Only one count was recorded for the clone carrying this T cell receptor beta chain. Antigen unknown. The sample belongs to a study of shared clonotypes between healthy human individuals. Broader study findings: Shared clonotypes: approximately 5.3% naive CD4, around 3.5% naive CD8, about 2.4% memory CD4, 0.4% to 0.45% memory CD8. Larger estimated richness was generally seen in naive subsets than in memory subsets.

From CD4+ cells came CD45RA+ naive and CD45RA-negative memory subsets. Roughly 200 ng DNA, 30,000 or so T cell genomes, went into each sorted-subset replicate PCR. The protocol was immunoSEQ multiplex PCR, while the TCRdb copy is restricted to in-frame clones and leaves out a portion. This table has roughly 1,100,000 clones, about 75% appearing once. This sequence originates from a young man in good health. The sequenced sample was memory CD4+ T cells sorted from blood. Subset indicated: CD45RA-negative fraction.

The CDR3 protein is CASSSSKDRAVNTEAFF. The CDR3 coding sequence is TGTGCCAGCAGCTCCAGCAAGGACAGGGCTGTGAACACTGAAGCTTTCTTT. The V call is TRBV5-4, the J call TRBJ1-1; 8 bases fit TRBD1. In germline, CDR1 is SGHNT, CDR2 YYREEE (reference sequence). This CDR3 spans 17 amino acids. J was trimmed by 0 bases and V by 3 bases; bases with no gene match: 10.